The next 19 T cell receptor beta chains were all read from a single sample in a study of CD8+ T cells in alopecia areata. RNA was isolated and reverse transcribed to cDNA, the sequencing template. Assay used: immunoSEQ multiplex PCR; TCRdb lists only in-frame clones, some missing. The table has approximately 140,000 clones, more than 40% seen once. Specimen: CD4+ T cells sorted from blood. The receptors here all came from a human donor with alopecia areata.

This clone appeared a few times. The V and J genes are TRBV28 and TRBJ2-1; D not certain. CDR1 MDHEN and CDR2 SYDVKM come from the germline V gene. Trimming removed 7 bases at V and 5 bases at J, with 21 bases between. The CDR3 runs to 16 residues. The CDR3 bases are TGTGCCAGCACCAAGTATGGGGTGGTGAAGGACAATGAGCAGTTCTTC. This sequence encodes CASTKYGVVKDNEQFF.

This clone was seen only a few times. The chain combines TRBV7-2 with TRBJ1-2, with TRBD1 matching over 8 bases. This CDR3 comprises 15 residues. V shed 4 bases, J shed 4 bases, and the junction held 8 bases outside the gene matches. In germline, CDR1 is SGHTA, CDR2 FQGNSA. The CDR3 loop is CASSYRDRPGYGYTF. The DNA of the CDR3 is TGTGCCAGCAGCTACAGGGACAGGCCCGGCTATGGCTACACCTTC.

This clone occurred a few times. V gene TRBV2 combines with J gene TRBJ1-5, with 9 bases lining up with TRBD1. The V and J ends lost 5 bases and 4 bases, in that order; junction bases with no gene match: 3. Germline CDR1 SNHLY, CDR2 FYNNEI. The length of the CDR3 is 14 residues. Here the CDR3 reads CASSKDRGNQPQHF. CDR3 DNA: TGTGCCAGCAGTAAGGACAGGGGTAATCAGCCCCAGCATTTT.

This clone has a handful of counts. The chain joins TRBV28 to TRBJ2-1, with D uncertain. V shed 5 bases and J shed 2 bases, with 7 bases lying between them. The germline V gene has CDR1 MDHEN and CDR2 SYDVKM. CDR3 length: 13 amino acids. The CDR3 region is CASSPPPYNEQFF. The CDR3, as DNA: TGTGCCAGCAGTCCTCCTCCCTACAATGAGCAGTTCTTC.

The chain combines TRBV29-1 with TRBJ2-1, with D perhaps assigned TRBD1 or TRBD2 (5 bases each). The CDR3 runs to 17 residues. V lost 4 bases, J lost 0 bases, and 19 bases lay in between. From germline, CDR1 is SQVTM and CDR2 ANQGSEA. CDR3 sequence: CSVVLGWGRSSYNEQFF. CDR3 DNA sequence: TGCAGCGTTGTGTTAGGGTGGGGACGAAGCTCCTACAATGAGCAGTTCTTC.

This rearrangement joins TRBV2 to TRBJ2-3; D not resolved. V lost 3 bases to trimming and J lost 4 bases, with 2 bases between them. CDR1 and CDR2 (germline): SNHLY, FYNNEI. There are 11 residues in the CDR3. This CDR3 is CASSESDTQYF. The CDR3 DNA is TGTGCCAGCAGTGAGTCAGATACGCAGTATTTT.

V gene TRBV5-1 combines with J gene TRBJ2-1; D is unclear. CDR1 is SGHRS, CDR2 YFSETQ, per germline. Between the trimmed V and J ends, which lost 1 base and 6 bases, there was a span of 5 bases. The CDR3 has 12 amino acids. CDR3 residues: CASSLTFNEQFF. The CDR3 nucleotides are TGCGCCAGCAGCTTGACCTTCAATGAGCAGTTCTTC.

This clone was picked up one time. The rearrangement links TRBV29-1 to TRBJ1-2; D unresolved. There are 13 residues in the CDR3. Germline lookup yields CDR1 SQVTM and CDR2 ANQGSEA. V lost 7 bases, J lost 0 bases, and 12 bases lay in between. In DNA form, the CDR3 reads TGCAGCGCCGCAGTCGGAGCTAACTATGGCTACACCTTC. Translation gives CSAAVGANYGYTF.

Only a few counts were recorded for this clone. The chain employs TRBV5-1 and TRBJ2-1; possible D gene TRBD2, 6 bases. V lost 3 bases and J lost 3, with 10 bases in between. Germline CDR1 and CDR2: SGHRS and YFSETQ. The CDR3 loop spans 14 amino acids. The DNA of the CDR3 is TGCGCCAGCAGCTCGGGAGCCGACTACAATGAGCAGTTCTTC. It specifies CASSSGADYNEQFF.

This chain uses TRBV5-1 with TRBJ2-5; 8 bases match TRBD1. CDR3 length equals 15 residues. The V and J ends lost 4 bases and 0 bases, in that order; junction bases with no gene match: 5. From germline, CDR1 is SGHRS and CDR2 YFSETQ. The CDR3 region is CASSTQDRDQETQYF. The CDR3 nucleotides read TGCGCCAGCAGCACCCAGGACAGGGACCAAGAGACCCAGTACTTC.

This clone was seen a handful of times. The rearrangement joins TRBV29-1 to TRBJ2-7; 9 bases are a match to TRBD1. With 6 bases clipped from V and 2 bases from J, the junction kept 2 bases outside the gene matches. This CDR3 has 12 amino acids. The germline V gene encodes CDR1 SQVTM and CDR2 ANQGSEA. In DNA, the CDR3 is TGCAGCGTGACAGGGGGAACCTACGAGCAGTACTTC. Encoded protein: CSVTGGTYEQYF.

There are a few counts of this clone. The chain carries TRBV29-1 and TRBJ2-1; 11 bases map to TRBD2. This CDR3 contains 13 residues. Germline trimming cut 4 bases from V and 7 bases from J; bases unmatched to any gene: 3. Per the germline V gene, CDR1 is SQVTM and CDR2 is ANQGSEA. The CDR3 region is CSVVSSGRNEQFF. The CDR3 region has the DNA TGCAGCGTTGTCTCTAGCGGGAGGAATGAGCAGTTCTTC.

The chain has TRBV18 and TRBJ2-3, with D tentatively TRBD1 (6 bases). Germline loops: CDR1 KGHSH, CDR2 LQKENI. V was shortened by 3 bases and J by 3 bases, with 7 bases between the two germline ends. CDR3 length: 13 amino acids. The CDR3 sequence: CASSPGQTDTQYF. In DNA, the CDR3 is TGTGCCAGCTCACCCGGACAGACAGATACGCAGTATTTT.

V and J are TRBV2 and TRBJ1-2; unclear D gene. There are 12 residues in the CDR3. Between the trimmed V and J ends, which lost 8 bases and 5 bases, there was a span of 12 bases. Germline V gives CDR1 SNHLY, CDR2 FYNNEI. The CDR3 spells CASRLVAYGYTF. The CDR3 nucleotides are TGTGCCAGCCGGCTGGTAGCTTATGGCTACACCTTC.

The chain uses TRBV5-1 and TRBJ2-3, with TRBD2 matching 9 bases. The trim removed 0 bases at V and 1 base at J, leaving 0 bases unmatched. CDR3 size: 15 residues. Looked up from germline, CDR1 is SGHRS and CDR2 is YFSETQ. DNA of the CDR3: TGCGCCAGCAGCTTGGGACTAGCGGGCACAGATACGCAGTATTTT. It is translated as CASSLGLAGTDTQYF. Based on the CDR3 plus reference TRBV5-1 and TRBJ2-3, the full variable domain is KAGVTQTPRYLIKTRGQQVTLSCSPISGHRSVSWYQQTPGQGLQFLFEYFSETQRNKGNFPGRFSGRQFSNSRSEMNVSTLELGDSALYLCASSLGLAGTDTQYFGPGTRLTVL.

The chain couples TRBV5-1 to TRBJ2-3; the match to TRBD2 covers 10 bases. The CDR3 sequence is 15 residues long. CDR1 is SGHRS, CDR2 YFSETQ, per germline. V trimming: 2 bases; J trimming: 6 bases; junction bases outside the gene matches: 6. This CDR3 is CASSFGTSVGDTQYF. Written as DNA, the CDR3 is TGCGCCAGCAGCTTCGGGACTAGCGTGGGGGATACGCAGTATTTT. The variable domain in full, completed from reference TRBV5-1 and TRBJ2-3, reads KAGVTQTPRYLIKTRGQQVTLSCSPISGHRSVSWYQQTPGQGLQFLFEYFSETQRNKGNFPGRFSGRQFSNSRSEMNVSTLELGDSALYLCASSFGTSVGDTQYFGPGTRLTVL.

Comments on this clone: The germline gene is not matched at one end of the junction; a read error may be the cause. This chain connects TRBV6-5 to TRBJ1-2; TRBD1 might be the D (5 bases). There are 14 residues in the CDR3. Germline CDR1 MNHEY, CDR2 SVGAGI. The CDR3 sequence is CASSPGTINNGYTF. The CDR3 DNA is TGTGCCAGCAGTCCCGGGACCATTAACAATGGCTACACCTTC.

The chain is built from TRBV5-1 and TRBJ2-7; unclear D gene. Trimming left V 3 bases short and J 7 bases short, with 26 bases between. This CDR3 spans 17 amino acids. Germline CDR1 and CDR2: SGHRS and YFSETQ. DNA for the CDR3: TGCGCCAGCAGCTCATCCCAACCCGGCGCTTTCCCCTGGGAGCAGTACTTC. Translation: CASSSSQPGAFPWEQYF.

This clone was seen more than once but under ten times. The gene calls are TRBV10-1 and TRBJ2-7; D is unclear. Trimming cost V 7 bases and J 4 bases, with 11 bases left between them. Germline-derived CDR1 and CDR2 are WNHNN and SYGVQD (reference sequence). The CDR3 consists of 12 residues. The CDR3 here is CASISQQYEQYF. The CDR3 DNA is TGCGCCAGCATCTCGCAGCAGTACGAGCAGTACTTC.